These T cell receptor beta chains were read from a single sample in a study of OX40 agonist ivuxolimab in advanced cancers. Repertoires were generated with immunoSEQ multiplex PCR, while TCRdb's copy carries only in-frame clones and drops some. Among 25,000 to 35,000 clones listed, 90% were seen once. Source: CD4+ or CD8+ T cells sorted from blood, taken in a trial of the OX40 agonist ivuxolimab. These receptors all stem from an adult with an advanced solid tumor such as melanoma, head and neck, liver or kidney cancer. CDR3s include the opening cysteine and the closing phenylalanine or tryptophan. Fields, in order: D gene, clone size, J gene, V gene, CDR3 DNA, CDR3 protein. A D gene is named only where the DNA matches it firmly. Clone size appears in some rows only: once, few, many, or a class for an expanded clone.

>TRBD1|NA|TRBJ2-6|TRBV28
TGTGCCAGCAGTTTCCCGGGACAGGGGGCGGGAGGGGCCAACGTCCTGACTTTC
CASSFPGQGAGGANVLTF
>NA|NA|TRBJ2-3|TRBV28
TGTGCCAGCAGTTTATTAGCGCAACTTCAAGATACGCAGTATTTT
CASSLLAQLQDTQYF
>NA|NA|TRBJ2-2|TRBV10-2
TGCGCCAGCACGCAACAGGGAGGCACCGGGGAGCTGTTTTTT
CASTQQGGTGELFF
>TRBD2|NA|TRBJ2-3|TRBV19
TGTGCCAGTAAAAACGGGAGGACAGATACGCAGTATTTT
CASKNGRTDTQYF
>TRBD2|NA|TRBJ2-5|TRBV7-6
TGTGCCAGCAGCTTAGTGGGGGGGGTCGAAGAGACCCAGTACTTC
CASSLVGGVEETQYF
>NA|once|TRBJ2-7|TRBV7-3
TGTGCCAGCAGCTTCGGCGGGACCTACGAGCAGTACTTC
CASSFGGTYEQYF
>NA|NA|TRBJ2-7|TRBV27
TGTGCCAGCAGTTTAGGAGGAACCTACGAGCAGTACTTC
CASSLGGTYEQYF
>TRBD1|NA|TRBJ1-1|TRBV6-1
TGTGCCAGCACGGCAGGGGGAGTACTGAACACTGAAGCTTTCTTT
CASTAGGVLNTEAFF
>NA|NA|TRBJ1-1|TRBV28
TGTGCCAGCAGTCCTCCCTACATGAACACTGAAGCTTTCTTT
CASSPPYMNTEAFF
>TRBD2|few|TRBJ2-1|TRBV9
TGTGCCAGCAGCATCCGAGCGGGAGGGTCGCATGAGCAGTTCTTC
CASSIRAGGSHEQFF
>NA|NA|TRBJ2-7|TRBV7-6
TGTGCCAGCAGCTTAGAAACAGGGTGGGTCGAGCAGTACTTC
CASSLETGWVEQYF
>TRBD1|once|TRBJ2-1|TRBV29-1
TGCAGCGTTGAACAGGACAGGGGCTACAATGAGCAGTTCTTC
CSVEQDRGYNEQFF
>NA|once|TRBJ2-3|TRBV11-2
TGTGCCAGCAGCTTAGGTGAGGACGCGCAGTATTTT
CASSLGEDAQYF
>NA|NA|TRBJ2-7|TRBV29-1
TGCAGCGTTGAAGATCTCACTAGTACCTACGAGCAGTACTTC
CSVEDLTSTYEQYF
>TRBD2|NA|TRBJ2-3|TRBV4-1
TGCGCCAGCAGCCAAGAGGGTAGCGGGCCTAGCACAGATACGCAGTATTTT
CASSQEGSGPSTDTQYF
>NA|few|TRBJ1-1|TRBV25-1
TGTGCCAGCAGTGACGGCACTGAAGCTTTCTTT
CASSDGTEAFF
>NA|NA|TRBJ1-2|TRBV9
TGTGCCAGCAGCGTAGTGGACAGCACTAACTATGGCTACACCTTC
CASSVVDSTNYGYTF
>TRBD1|NA|TRBJ2-7|TRBV5-8
TGTGCCAGCAGCTTGGAGGTACAGGGGATCAACGAGCAGTACTTC
CASSLEVQGINEQYF